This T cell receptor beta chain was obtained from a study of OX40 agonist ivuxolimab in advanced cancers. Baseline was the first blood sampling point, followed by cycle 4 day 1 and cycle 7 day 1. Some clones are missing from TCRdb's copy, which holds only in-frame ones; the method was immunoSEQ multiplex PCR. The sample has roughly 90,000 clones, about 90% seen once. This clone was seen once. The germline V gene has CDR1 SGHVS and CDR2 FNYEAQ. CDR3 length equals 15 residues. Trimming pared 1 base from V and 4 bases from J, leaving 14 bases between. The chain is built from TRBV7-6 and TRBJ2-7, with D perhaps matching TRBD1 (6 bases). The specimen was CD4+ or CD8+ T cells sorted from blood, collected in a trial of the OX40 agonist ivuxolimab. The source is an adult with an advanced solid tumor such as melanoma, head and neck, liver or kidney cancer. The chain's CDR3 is CASSLGQGLMYEQYF. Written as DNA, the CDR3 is TGTGCCAGCAGCTTAGGGCAGGGGCTAATGTACGAGCAGTACTTC.